This T cell receptor beta chain was recorded in a study of CD8+ T cells in alopecia areata. Study-wide context: C3H/HeJ donors aged about 6-13 months with spontaneous alopecia supplied skin grafted onto roughly 7-10-week-old female C3H/HeJ mice. General study points: Sequenced scalp T cells also include alphabeta T cells resident in normal skin. Affected scalp, especially in alopecia totalis/universalis, had a higher clonality than normal scalp did. Sharing of TCR sequences between patients (possibly for HLA-related reasons) was less clear than in mice.

Reverse transcribed after extraction, RNA yielded cDNA as the sequencing template. Here immunoSEQ multiplex PCR was the method, and the copy in TCRdb shows in-frame clones only, minus some. The sample contains approximately 110,000 clones, none of them singletons. This clone was observed at least ten times. Antigen unknown. At residue 12, the TCRdb protein and translated DNA are inconsistent; the protein given comes from the DNA. Gene names refer to mouse genes. The read finishes 3 residues shy of the CDR3 end, and the germline J gene is used to complete it. From germline, CDR1 is NNHDY and CDR2 SYVADS. CDR3 length: 15 amino acids.

What was sequenced was lesional skin. This sequence joins TRBV13-3 and TRBJ1-3, with 11 nucleotides matching TRBD1. This TCR was recovered from a C3H/HeJ mouse with alopecia areata. The strain bears MHC haplotype H2-k. The CDR3 reads CASSDGGTGGRTLYF. The CDR3 DNA, read in part, is TGTGCCAGCAGTGATGGCGGGACAGGGGGTCGTACG.